This T cell receptor beta chain stems from a study of blood T cell repertoires in COVID-19. The overall study: Whether acute or convalescent, the COVID-19 samples came from the United States, Italy and Spain. PBMCs, B-cell-depleted T cells, or T cells provided the cDNA or gDNA that made up the material.

Authors' processing steps: Reference gene primer amplification gave estimated nucleated cell counts. Here immunoSEQ multiplex PCR was the method, and the copy in TCRdb shows in-frame clones only, minus some. V and J calls plus clone size are reproduced from that table; the DNA served to infer D and trimming. The profile covers about 120,000 clones, with about 83% appearing a single time and about 3.9% taken by the ten largest. CDR3 length: 13 residues. V dropped 11 bases and J dropped 4; count of bases not matched to a gene: 7. CDR1 MNHEY and CDR2 SVGAGI come from the germline V gene. This TCR came from a man aged 55 to 70 with acute or convalescent COVID-19. The chain employs TRBV6-5 and TRBJ1-4; 7 positions match TRBD1. Sequenced material: peripheral blood. The CDR3 coding sequence is TGTGCCTCATACAGGGGAAATAATGAAAAACTGTTTTTT. Its translation: CASYRGNNEKLFF.